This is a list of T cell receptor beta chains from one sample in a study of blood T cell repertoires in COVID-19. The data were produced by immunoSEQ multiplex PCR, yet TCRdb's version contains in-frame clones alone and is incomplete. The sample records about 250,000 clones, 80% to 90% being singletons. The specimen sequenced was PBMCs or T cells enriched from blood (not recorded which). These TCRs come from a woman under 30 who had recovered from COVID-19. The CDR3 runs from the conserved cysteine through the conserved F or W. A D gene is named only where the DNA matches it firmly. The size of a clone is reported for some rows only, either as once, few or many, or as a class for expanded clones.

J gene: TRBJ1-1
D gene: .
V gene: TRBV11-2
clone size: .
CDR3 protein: CASRGIQGRGNTEAFF
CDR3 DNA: TGTGCCAGCAGGGGGATACAGGGCCGGGGGAACACTGAAGCTTTCTTT

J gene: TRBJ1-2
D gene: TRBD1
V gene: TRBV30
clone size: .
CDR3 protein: CAWIERGGRTGIDYGYTF
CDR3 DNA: TGTGCCTGGATAGAACGGGGGGGTCGGACAGGAATCGACTATGGCTACACCTTC

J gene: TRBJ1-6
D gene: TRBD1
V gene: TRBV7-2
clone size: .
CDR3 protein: CASSRTGVNSPLHF
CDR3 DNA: TGTGCCAGCAGCCGGACAGGGGTTAATTCACCCCTCCACTTT

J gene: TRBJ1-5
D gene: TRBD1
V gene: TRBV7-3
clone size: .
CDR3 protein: CASSFDRGKHF
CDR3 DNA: TGTGCCAGCAGCTTTGACAGGGGCAAGCATTTT

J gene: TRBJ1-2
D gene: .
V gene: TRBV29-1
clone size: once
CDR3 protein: CSVEDTAVDYGYTF
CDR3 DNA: TGCAGCGTTGAAGACACAGCGGTGGACTATGGCTACACCTTC

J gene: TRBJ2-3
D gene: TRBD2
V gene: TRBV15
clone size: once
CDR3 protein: CATSNWRGGTDTQYF
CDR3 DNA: TGTGCCACCAGTAATTGGCGGGGGGGGACAGATACGCAGTATTTT

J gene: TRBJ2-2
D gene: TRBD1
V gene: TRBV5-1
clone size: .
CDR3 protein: CASNDGATGGTGELFF
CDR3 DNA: TGCGCCAGCAACGATGGAGCGACAGGGGGTACCGGGGAGCTGTTTTTT

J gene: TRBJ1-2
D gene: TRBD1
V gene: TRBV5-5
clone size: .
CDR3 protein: CASSSMGQGENYGYTF
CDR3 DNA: TGTGCCAGCAGCTCCATGGGACAGGGGGAAAACTATGGCTACACCTTC

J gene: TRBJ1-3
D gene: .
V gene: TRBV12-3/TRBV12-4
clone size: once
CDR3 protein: CASSPRGNTIYF
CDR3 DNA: TGTGCCAGCAGTCCTAGAGGAAACACCATATATTTT

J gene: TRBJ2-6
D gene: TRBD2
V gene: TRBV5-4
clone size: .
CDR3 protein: CASSLGGSSGANVLTF
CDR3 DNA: TGTGCCAGCAGCTTGGGCGGGAGCTCTGGGGCCAACGTCCTGACTTTC

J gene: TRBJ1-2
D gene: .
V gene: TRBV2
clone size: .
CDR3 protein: CATKTGGLSGYTF
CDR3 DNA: TGTGCCACCAAGACGGGGGGGCTGTCTGGCTACACCTTC

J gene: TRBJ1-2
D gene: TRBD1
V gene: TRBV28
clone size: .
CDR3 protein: CASSLGPADRGYGYTF
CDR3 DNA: TGTGCCAGCAGTTTAGGGCCCGCGGACAGGGGGTATGGCTACACCTTC

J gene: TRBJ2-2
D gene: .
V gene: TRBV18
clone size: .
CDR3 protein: CASSPRQGELFF
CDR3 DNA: TGTGCCAGCTCACCAAGACAGGGGGAGCTGTTTTTT

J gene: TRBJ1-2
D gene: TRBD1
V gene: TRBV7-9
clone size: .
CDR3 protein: CASSAGTDYGYTF
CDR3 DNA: TGTGCCAGCAGCGCCGGGACAGATTATGGCTACACCTTC

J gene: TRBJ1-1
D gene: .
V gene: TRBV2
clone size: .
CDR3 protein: CASLSQGRRTEAFF
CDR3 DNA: TGTGCCAGCCTTTCTCAGGGAAGAAGGACTGAAGCTTTCTTT

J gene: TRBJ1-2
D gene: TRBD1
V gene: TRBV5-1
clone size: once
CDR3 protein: CASSERQGTFYGYTF
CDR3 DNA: TGCGCCAGCAGCGAGAGACAGGGGACCTTCTATGGCTACACCTTC

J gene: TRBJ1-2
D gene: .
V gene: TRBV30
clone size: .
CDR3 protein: CAWSFMTVAVYGYTF
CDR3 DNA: TGTGCCTGGAGTTTCATGACAGTCGCCGTTTATGGCTACACCTTC

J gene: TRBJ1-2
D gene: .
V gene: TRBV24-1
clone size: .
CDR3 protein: CATSDPGRRGYTF
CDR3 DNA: TGTGCCACCAGTGATCCGGGTCGCCGAGGCTACACCTTC

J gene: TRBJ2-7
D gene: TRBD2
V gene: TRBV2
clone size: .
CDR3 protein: CASRSGVSYEQYF
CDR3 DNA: TGTGCCAGCAGGAGCGGGGTAAGCTACGAGCAGTACTTC

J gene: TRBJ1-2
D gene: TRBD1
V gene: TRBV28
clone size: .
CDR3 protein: CASSPGGNGYTF
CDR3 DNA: TGTGCCAGCAGCCCAGGGGGGAATGGCTACACCTTC

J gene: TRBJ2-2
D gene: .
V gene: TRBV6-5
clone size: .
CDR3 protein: CASSSESRVELFF
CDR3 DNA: TGTGCCAGCAGTTCTGAATCCAGGGTTGAGCTGTTTTTT

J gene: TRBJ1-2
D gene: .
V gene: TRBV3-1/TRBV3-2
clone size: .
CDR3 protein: CASSPLQGYGYTF
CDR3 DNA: TGTGCCAGCAGCCCCCTCCAGGGTTATGGCTACACCTTC